These T cell receptor beta chains were read from a single sample in a study of identical twins. MiXCR was run by TCRdb on the 5' RACE reads, yielding one entry per CDR3 protein. The sample consists of fewer than 250,000 distinct CDR3 sequences, approximately 7.9% of them appearing once. These same records also appear under a second study, on yellow fever vaccine responses in identical twins.

Sequencing was carried out using CD8+ T cells sorted from blood. These receptors came from a woman under 30 in good health. CDR3s include the opening cysteine and the closing phenylalanine or tryptophan. A D gene is named only where the DNA matches it firmly. Expanded clones are given a class, and other clones once, few, many or no size at all.

clone size,D gene,V gene,J gene,CDR3 protein,CDR3 DNA
many,.,TRBV7-6,TRBJ2-1,CASSLRLETYNEQFF,TGTGCCAGCAGCTTAAGACTCGAAACTTACAATGAGCAGTTCTTC
.,TRBD2,TRBV6-1,TRBJ2-3,CASSPIGGLDTDTQYF,TGTGCCAGCAGTCCAATCGGGGGACTAGATACAGATACGCAGTATTTT
.,TRBD2,TRBV11-3,TRBJ2-1,CASSLVAGYDEQFF,TGTGCCAGCAGCTTAGTAGCGGGTTACGATGAGCAGTTCTTC
few,TRBD1,TRBV28,TRBJ1-5,CASSFRTGGWNQPQHF,TGTGCCAGCAGTTTCAGGACAGGGGGTTGGAATCAGCCCCAGCATTTT
many,.,TRBV11-2,TRBJ1-3,CASSPSSFSGNTIYF,TGTGCCAGCAGCCCCAGTTCCTTCTCTGGAAACACCATATATTTT
many,.,TRBV7-2,TRBJ1-2,CASSSSHGVYGYTF,TGTGCCAGCAGCTCCAGTCATGGCGTCTATGGCTACACCTTC
few,TRBD1,TRBV2,TRBJ2-1,CASFGSGTGGPNEQFF,TGTGCCAGCTTTGGGTCTGGGACAGGGGGCCCCAATGAGCAGTTCTTC
.,.,TRBV29-1,TRBJ2-1,CSVLSGSTGEQFF,TGCAGCGTTCTAAGCGGGTCAACGGGTGAGCAGTTCTTC
many,.,TRBV15,TRBJ1-1,CATSWEGRENTEAFF,TGTGCCACCAGCTGGGAGGGGCGCGAGAACACTGAAGCTTTCTTT
many,.,TRBV7-8,TRBJ2-3,CASSAKQGLWTDTQYF,TGTGCCAGCAGCGCAAAACAGGGATTGTGGACAGATACGCAGTATTTT
many,TRBD1,TRBV10-1,TRBJ2-1,CASSESGTDYNEQFF,TGCGCCAGCAGTGAGTCCGGGACAGACTACAATGAGCAGTTCTTC
few,.,TRBV5-5,TRBJ1-1,CASSLLPGASTEAFF,TGTGCCAGCAGCTTGTTGCCGGGGGCGAGCACTGAAGCTTTCTTT
many,.,TRBV12-3/TRBV12-4,TRBJ1-1,CASSLGVTSEAFF,TGTGCCAGCAGTTTAGGGGTCACCTCTGAAGCTTTCTTT
few,TRBD1,TRBV7-9,TRBJ2-1,CASSLARFTGVLNEQFF,TGTGCCAGCAGCTTAGCGCGTTTTACAGGGGTATTAAATGAGCAGTTCTTC
many,.,TRBV6-1,TRBJ1-2,CASSPGSVYYGYTF,TGTGCCAGCAGTCCAGGATCCGTATATTATGGCTACACCTTC
few,.,TRBV5-4,TRBJ2-1,CASSPPDRPYNEQFF,TGTGCCAGCAGCCCCCCCGACAGACCTTACAATGAGCAGTTCTTC
few,.,TRBV5-5,TRBJ2-7,CASSEQGRAYEQYF,TGTGCCAGCAGCGAACAGGGCCGGGCCTACGAGCAGTACTTC
few,TRBD2,TRBV20-1,TRBJ2-1,CSARGAGSTYNEQFF,TGCAGTGCTAGAGGAGCGGGGAGCACCTACAATGAGCAGTTCTTC
many,TRBD2,TRBV20-1,TRBJ2-7,CSARPGTSYEQYF,TGCAGTGCTAGACCCGGGACTAGCTACGAGCAGTACTTC
.,.,TRBV7-6,TRBJ2-2,CASSPQRGRGNTGELFF,TGTGCCAGCAGCCCCCAGAGGGGGAGGGGAAACACCGGGGAGCTGTTTTTT
.,.,TRBV12-3/TRBV12-4,TRBJ2-3,CVSSSFRADNLMSDTQYF,TGTGTCAGCAGTTCATTCCGGGCCGACAACCTCATGTCAGATACGCAGTATTTT
many,TRBD1,TRBV27,TRBJ2-1,CASSSRTGANEQFF,TGTGCCAGCAGTTCACGAACAGGGGCTAATGAGCAGTTCTTC
few,TRBD1,TRBV11-2,TRBJ1-1,CASSLQDRGTEAFF,TGTGCCAGCAGCTTACAAGACAGGGGCACTGAAGCTTTCTTT
.,.,TRBV5-1,TRBJ2-5,CASSLLDQGNPQETQYF,TGCGCCAGCAGCTTGTTAGACCAGGGGAACCCCCAAGAGACCCAGTACTTC
many,TRBD2,TRBV4-2,TRBJ2-7,CASSQDPSGSSYEQYF,TGTGCCAGCAGCCAAGATCCTAGCGGGAGCTCCTACGAGCAGTACTTC
many,TRBD2,TRBV3-1,TRBJ2-4,CASSQRSTSGSKLIAKNIQYF,TGTGCCAGCAGCCAACGCTCCACTAGCGGGAGTAAGCTGATAGCCAAAAACATTCAGTACTTC
many,TRBD1,TRBV24-1,TRBJ2-5,CATASQNRGLQETQYF,TGTGCCACCGCCTCCCAGAACAGGGGTCTCCAAGAGACCCAGTACTTC
few,TRBD2,TRBV27,TRBJ2-1,CASSPGLAGFFSYNEQFF,TGTGCCAGCTCTCCTGGACTAGCGGGATTCTTCTCCTACAATGAGCAGTTCTTC
few,.,TRBV11-3,TRBJ2-1,CASSLGTVDEQFF,TGTGCCAGCAGCTTAGGGACGGTGGATGAGCAGTTCTTC
.,TRBD1,TRBV4-1,TRBJ1-1,CASSQDWGQGRGAFF,TGCGCCAGCAGCCAAGATTGGGGACAGGGGCGGGGAGCTTTCTTT
.,.,TRBV20-1,TRBJ1-1,CSAYSPGPQRNTEAFF,TGCAGTGCTTACTCTCCAGGACCACAGCGGAACACTGAAGCTTTCTTT